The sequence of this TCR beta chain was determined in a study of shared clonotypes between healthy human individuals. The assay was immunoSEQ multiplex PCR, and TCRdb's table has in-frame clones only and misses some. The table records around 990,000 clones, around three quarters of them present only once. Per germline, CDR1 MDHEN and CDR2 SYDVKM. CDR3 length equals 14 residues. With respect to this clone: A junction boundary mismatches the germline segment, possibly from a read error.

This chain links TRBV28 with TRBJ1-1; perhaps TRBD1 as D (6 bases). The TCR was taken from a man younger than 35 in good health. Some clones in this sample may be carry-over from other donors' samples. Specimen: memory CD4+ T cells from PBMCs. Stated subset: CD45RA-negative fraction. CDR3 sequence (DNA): TGTGCCAGCAGTCCCCCGGACAGCAACAGTGAAGCTTTCTTT. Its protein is CASSPPDSNSEAFF. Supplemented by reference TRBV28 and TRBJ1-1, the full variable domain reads DVKVTQSSRYLVKRTGEKVFLECVQDMDHENMFWYRQDPGLGLRLIYFSYDVKMKEKGDIPEGYSVSREKKERFSLILESASTNQTSMYLCASSPPDSNSEAFFGQGTRLTVV.